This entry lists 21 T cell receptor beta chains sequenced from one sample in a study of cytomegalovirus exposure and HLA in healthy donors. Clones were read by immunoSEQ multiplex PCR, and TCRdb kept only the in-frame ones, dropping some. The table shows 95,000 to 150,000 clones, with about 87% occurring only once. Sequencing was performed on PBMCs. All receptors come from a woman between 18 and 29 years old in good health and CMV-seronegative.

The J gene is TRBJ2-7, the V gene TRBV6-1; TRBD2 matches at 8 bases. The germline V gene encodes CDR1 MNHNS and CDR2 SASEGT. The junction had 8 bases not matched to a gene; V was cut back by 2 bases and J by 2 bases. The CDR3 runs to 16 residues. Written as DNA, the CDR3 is TGTGCCAGCAGTGAAACCCGAACTAGCGGCCCCTACGAGCAGTACTTC. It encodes CASSETRTSGPYEQYF.

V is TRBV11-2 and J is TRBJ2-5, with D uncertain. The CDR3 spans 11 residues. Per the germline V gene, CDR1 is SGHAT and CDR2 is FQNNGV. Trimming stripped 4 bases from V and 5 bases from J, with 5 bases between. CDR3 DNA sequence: TGTGCCAGCAGCTCCAGGGAGACCCAGTACTTC. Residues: CASSSRETQYF.

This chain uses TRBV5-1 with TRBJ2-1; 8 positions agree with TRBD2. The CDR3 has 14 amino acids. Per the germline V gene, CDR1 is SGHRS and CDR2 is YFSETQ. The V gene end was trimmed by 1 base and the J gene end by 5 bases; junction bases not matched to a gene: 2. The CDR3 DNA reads TGCGCCAGCAGCTTGAGGCGGGAGGACAATGAGCAGTTCTTC. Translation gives CASSLRREDNEQFF.

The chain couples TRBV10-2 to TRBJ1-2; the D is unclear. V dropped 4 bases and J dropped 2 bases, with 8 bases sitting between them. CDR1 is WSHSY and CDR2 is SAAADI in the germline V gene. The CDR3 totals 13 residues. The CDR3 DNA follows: TGCGCCAGCAGTGGCGAGGGAAACTATGGCTACACCTTC. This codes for CASSGEGNYGYTF.

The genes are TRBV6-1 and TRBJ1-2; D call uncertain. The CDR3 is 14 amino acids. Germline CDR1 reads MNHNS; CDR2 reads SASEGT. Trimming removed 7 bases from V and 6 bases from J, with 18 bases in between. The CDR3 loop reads CASNPRRVVDGYTF. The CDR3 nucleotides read TGTGCCAGCAACCCCAGGCGGGTTGTCGATGGCTACACCTTC.

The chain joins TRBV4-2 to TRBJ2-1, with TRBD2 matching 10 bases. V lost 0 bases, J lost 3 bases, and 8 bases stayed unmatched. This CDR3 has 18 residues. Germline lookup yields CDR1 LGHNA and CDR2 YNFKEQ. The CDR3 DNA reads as TGTGCCAGCAGCCAAGAAACCCAACTAGCGGGACGCTACAATGAGCAGTTCTTC. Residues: CASSQETQLAGRYNEQFF.

CDR3 sequence reads: CASSLDPQLAGGYNEQFF. In DNA form, the CDR3 reads TGTGCCAGCAGTTTAGATCCCCAGCTAGCGGGAGGATACAATGAGCAGTTCTTC. This rearrangement joins TRBV27 to TRBJ2-1, with TRBD2 matching 11 bases. Germline V gene sequence: CDR1 MNHEY, CDR2 SMNVEV (reference sequence). This CDR3 comprises 18 residues. With 2 bases clipped from V and 4 bases from J, the junction kept 10 bases outside the gene matches.

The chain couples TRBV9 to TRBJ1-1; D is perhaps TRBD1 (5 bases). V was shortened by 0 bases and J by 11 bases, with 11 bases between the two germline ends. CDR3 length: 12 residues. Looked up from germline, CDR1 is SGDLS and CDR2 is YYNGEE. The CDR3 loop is CASSVAGDEAFF. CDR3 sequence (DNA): TGTGCCAGCAGCGTAGCGGGGGATGAGGCTTTCTTT.

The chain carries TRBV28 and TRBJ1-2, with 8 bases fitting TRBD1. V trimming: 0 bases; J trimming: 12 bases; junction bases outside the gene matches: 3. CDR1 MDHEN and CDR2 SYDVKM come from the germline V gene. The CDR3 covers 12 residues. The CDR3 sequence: CASSLWQGAHTF. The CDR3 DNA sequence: TGTGCCAGCAGTTTATGGCAGGGGGCACACACCTTC.

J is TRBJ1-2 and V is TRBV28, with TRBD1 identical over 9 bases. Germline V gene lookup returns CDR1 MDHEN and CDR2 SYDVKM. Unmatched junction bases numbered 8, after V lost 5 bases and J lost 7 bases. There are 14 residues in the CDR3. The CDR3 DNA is TGTGCCAGCAGTCAGTACAGGGGGCGCGGTGGCTACACCTTC. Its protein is CASSQYRGRGGYTF.

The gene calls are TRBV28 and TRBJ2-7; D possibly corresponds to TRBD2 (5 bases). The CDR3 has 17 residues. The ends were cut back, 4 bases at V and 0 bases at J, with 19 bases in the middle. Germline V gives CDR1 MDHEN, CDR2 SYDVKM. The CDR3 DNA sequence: TGTGCCAGCAGTTATCGCATCGGCCAACGGGGCTCCTACGAGCAGTACTTC. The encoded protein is CASSYRIGQRGSYEQYF. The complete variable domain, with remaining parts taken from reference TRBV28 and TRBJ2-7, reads DVKVTQSSRYLVKRTGEKVFLECVQDMDHENMFWYRQDPGLGLRLIYFSYDVKMKEKGDIPEGYSVSREKKERFSLILESASTNQTSMYLCASSYRIGQRGSYEQYFGPGTRLTVT.

The CDR3 loop reads CASRTGGSGRTLHF. CDR3 DNA sequence: TGTGCCAGCAGGACAGGGGGTTCAGGTCGGACCCTCCACTTT. This chain links TRBV28 with TRBJ1-6; TRBD1 aligns across 9 bases. The CDR3 consists of 14 residues. The V segment lost 6 bases and the J segment 14 bases; nucleotides outside the gene matches: 11. In germline, CDR1 is MDHEN, CDR2 SYDVKM. Filled out from reference TRBV28 and TRBJ1-6, the complete variable domain reads DVKVTQSSRYLVKRTGEKVFLECVQDMDHENMFWYRQDPGLGLRLIYFSYDVKMKEKGDIPEGYSVSREKKERFSLILESASTNQTSMYLCASRTGGSGRTLHFGNGTRLTVT.

As DNA, the CDR3 is TGCGCCAGCAGTCCCAATGGACTAGCGGGGGTCTCTGAGCAGTTCTTC. Translated, it gives CASSPNGLAGVSEQFF. V is TRBV4-1 and J is TRBJ2-1, with 13 bases fitting TRBD2. The V gene end was trimmed by 6 bases and the J gene end by 9 bases; junction bases not matched to a gene: 11. Germline V gene lookup returns CDR1 MGHRA and CDR2 YSYEKL. There are 16 residues in the CDR3.

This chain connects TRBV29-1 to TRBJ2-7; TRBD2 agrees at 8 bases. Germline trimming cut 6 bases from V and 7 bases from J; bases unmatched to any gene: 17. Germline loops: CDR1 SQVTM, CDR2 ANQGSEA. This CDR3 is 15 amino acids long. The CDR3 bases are TGCAGCGTAAAAACGCTACTAGCGGCGCCGGGTGAGCAGTACTTC. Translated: CSVKTLLAAPGEQYF.

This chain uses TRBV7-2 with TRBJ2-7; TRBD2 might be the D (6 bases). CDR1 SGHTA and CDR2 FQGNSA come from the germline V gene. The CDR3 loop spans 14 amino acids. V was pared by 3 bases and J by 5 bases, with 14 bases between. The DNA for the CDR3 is TGTGCCAGCAGCTTCGCGGGGACCCTCAACGAGCAGTACTTC. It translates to CASSFAGTLNEQYF.

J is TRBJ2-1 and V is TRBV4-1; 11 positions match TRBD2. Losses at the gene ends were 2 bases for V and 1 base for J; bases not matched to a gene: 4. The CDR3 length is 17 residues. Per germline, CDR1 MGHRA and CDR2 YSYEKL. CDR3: CASSQNIAGGSYNEQFF. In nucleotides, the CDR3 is TGCGCCAGCAGCCAAAATATAGCGGGGGGGTCCTACAATGAGCAGTTCTTC.

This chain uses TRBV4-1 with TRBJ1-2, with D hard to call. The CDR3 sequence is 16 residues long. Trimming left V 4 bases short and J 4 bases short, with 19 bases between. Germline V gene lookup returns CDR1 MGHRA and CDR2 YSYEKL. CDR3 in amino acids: CASSLMGGKPGYGYTF. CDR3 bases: TGCGCCAGCAGCCTCATGGGAGGGAAACCGGGCTATGGCTACACCTTC.

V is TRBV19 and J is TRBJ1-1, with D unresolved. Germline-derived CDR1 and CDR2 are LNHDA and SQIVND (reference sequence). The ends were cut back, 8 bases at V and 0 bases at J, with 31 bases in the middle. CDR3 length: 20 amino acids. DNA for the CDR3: TGTGCCAGTGTATTACGCCCGGGAATTTTTGAAGGCTATTTGAACACTGAAGCTTTCTTT. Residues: CASVLRPGIFEGYLNTEAFF.

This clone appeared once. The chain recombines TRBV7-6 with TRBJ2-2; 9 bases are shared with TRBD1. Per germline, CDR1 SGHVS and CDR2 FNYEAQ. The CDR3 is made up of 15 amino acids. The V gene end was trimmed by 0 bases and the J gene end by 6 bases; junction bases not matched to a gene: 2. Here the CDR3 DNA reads TGTGCCAGCAGCTTAGCTACAGGGGGCGCCGGGGAGCTGTTTTTT. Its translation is CASSLATGGAGELFF.

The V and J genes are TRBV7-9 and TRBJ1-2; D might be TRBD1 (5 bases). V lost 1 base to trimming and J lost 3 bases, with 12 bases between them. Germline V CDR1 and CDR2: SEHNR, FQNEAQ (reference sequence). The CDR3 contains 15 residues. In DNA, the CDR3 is TGTGCCAGCAGCTTAGAGGCAGGGTATCACTATGGCTACACCTTC. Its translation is CASSLEAGYHYGYTF. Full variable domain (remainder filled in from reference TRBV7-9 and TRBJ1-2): DTGVSQNPRHKITKRGQNVTFRCDPISEHNRLYWYRQTLGQGPEFLTYFQNEAQLEKSRLLSDRFSAERPKGSFSTLEIQRTEQGDSAMYLCASSLEAGYHYGYTFGSGTRLTVV.

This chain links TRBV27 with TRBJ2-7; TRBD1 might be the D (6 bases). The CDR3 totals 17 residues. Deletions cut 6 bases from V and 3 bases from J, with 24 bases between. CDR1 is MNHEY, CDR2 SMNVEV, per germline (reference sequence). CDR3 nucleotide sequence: TGTGCCAGCAGACTCGATAGGGGATCCACAGGGATCTACGAGCAGTACTTC. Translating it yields CASRLDRGSTGIYEQYF.